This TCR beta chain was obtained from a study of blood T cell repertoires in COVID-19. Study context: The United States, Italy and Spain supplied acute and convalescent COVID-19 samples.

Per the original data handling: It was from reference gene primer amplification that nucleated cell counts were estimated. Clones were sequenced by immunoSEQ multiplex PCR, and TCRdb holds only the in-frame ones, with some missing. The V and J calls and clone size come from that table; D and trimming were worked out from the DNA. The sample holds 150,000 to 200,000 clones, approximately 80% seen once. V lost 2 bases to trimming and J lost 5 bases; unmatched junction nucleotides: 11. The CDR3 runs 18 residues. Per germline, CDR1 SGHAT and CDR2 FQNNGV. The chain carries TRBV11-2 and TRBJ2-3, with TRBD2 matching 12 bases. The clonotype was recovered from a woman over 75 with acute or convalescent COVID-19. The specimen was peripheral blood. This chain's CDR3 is CASSLSPSTSGSIDTQYF. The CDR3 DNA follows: TGTGCCAGCAGCTTATCCCCTTCGACTAGCGGGAGTATAGATACGCAGTATTTT.